The rows below give T cell receptor beta chains drawn from one sample of a study of shared clonotypes between healthy human individuals. Clones were read by immunoSEQ multiplex PCR, and TCRdb kept only the in-frame ones, dropping some. The sample holds 550,000 to 800,000 clones, about 90% seen once. Source material: memory CD8+ T cells from PBMCs. The origin of the receptors is a man aged 18 to 30 in good health. Some clones in this sample may be carry-over from other donors' samples. Each CDR3 is given with its conserved first and last residue. The order of the fields is J gene, D gene, V gene, clone size, CDR3 protein, CDR3 DNA. D genes are given only for firm matches. Rows give clone size only sometimes, using once, few, many, or a class for an expanded clone.

j_call: TRBJ2-1; d_call: TRBD2; v_call: TRBV4-1; clone_size: once; cdr3_aa: CASRPGTSGINEQFF; cdr3_nt: TGCGCCAGCAGACCCGGGACTAGCGGGATAAATGAGCAGTTCTTC
j_call: TRBJ1-2; d_call: -; v_call: TRBV7-9; clone_size: -; cdr3_aa: CASSSRGGPLYGYTF; cdr3_nt: TGTGCCAGCAGCTCCCGGGGGGGGCCGCTCTATGGCTACACCTTC
j_call: TRBJ2-7; d_call: -; v_call: TRBV7-9; clone_size: -; cdr3_aa: CASSGAPIVHEQYF; cdr3_nt: TGTGCCAGCAGCGGCGCTCCAATCGTCCACGAGCAGTACTTC
j_call: TRBJ2-7; d_call: TRBD2; v_call: TRBV28; clone_size: -; cdr3_aa: CASSLITSGSYEQYF; cdr3_nt: TGTGCCAGCAGTTTAATTACTAGCGGGAGTTACGAGCAGTACTTC
j_call: TRBJ2-5; d_call: -; v_call: TRBV27; clone_size: once; cdr3_aa: CASSLSRASSRETQYF; cdr3_nt: TGTGCCAGCAGTTTATCGAGGGCATCTTCCCGAGAGACCCAGTACTTC
j_call: TRBJ2-1; d_call: -; v_call: TRBV4-3; clone_size: -; cdr3_aa: CASSQDVGVREQFF; cdr3_nt: TGCGCCAGCAGCCAAGATGTTGGGGTGCGGGAGCAGTTCTTC
j_call: TRBJ1-3; d_call: -; v_call: TRBV28; clone_size: -; cdr3_aa: CASSPNPGTIYF; cdr3_nt: TGTGCCAGCAGTCCAAATCCAGGGACCATATATTTT
j_call: TRBJ2-3; d_call: -; v_call: TRBV28; clone_size: -; cdr3_aa: CASSPTLGHSTDTQYF; cdr3_nt: TGTGCCAGCAGTCCTACCTTGGGACATAGCACAGATACGCAGTATTTT
j_call: TRBJ1-4; d_call: -; v_call: TRBV9; clone_size: once; cdr3_aa: CASSERGNSYATNEKLFF; cdr3_nt: TGTGCCAGCAGCGAGAGAGGGAACAGCTATGCAACTAATGAAAAACTGTTTTTT
j_call: TRBJ2-2; d_call: -; v_call: TRBV14; clone_size: -; cdr3_aa: CASSPRTFGVGELFF; cdr3_nt: TGTGCCAGCAGCCCTCGGACTTTCGGGGTCGGTGAGCTGTTTTTT
j_call: TRBJ2-7; d_call: TRBD2; v_call: TRBV4-3; clone_size: -; cdr3_aa: CASSPGLAAPYEQYF; cdr3_nt: TGCGCCAGCAGCCCGGGACTAGCGGCCCCCTACGAGCAGTACTTC
j_call: TRBJ1-1; d_call: -; v_call: TRBV19; clone_size: -; cdr3_aa: CASLSQGLEAFF; cdr3_nt: TGTGCCAGTCTTTCTCAGGGACTTGAAGCTTTCTTT
j_call: TRBJ2-7; d_call: -; v_call: TRBV9; clone_size: -; cdr3_aa: CASSVTREAYEQYF; cdr3_nt: TGTGCCAGCAGCGTAACCAGGGAAGCCTACGAGCAGTACTTC
j_call: TRBJ2-7; d_call: -; v_call: TRBV7-9; clone_size: -; cdr3_aa: CASSLSWQGFAEQYF; cdr3_nt: TGTGCCAGCAGCTTATCGTGGCAGGGTTTTGCCGAGCAGTACTTC
j_call: TRBJ2-2; d_call: -; v_call: TRBV5-4; clone_size: once; cdr3_aa: CAWGGGELFF; cdr3_nt: TGTGCCTGGGGCGGCGGGGAGCTGTTTTTT
j_call: TRBJ2-7; d_call: -; v_call: TRBV28; clone_size: -; cdr3_aa: CASSPPTVYYYEQYF; cdr3_nt: TGTGCCAGCAGTCCTCCGACAGTCTACTACTACGAGCAGTACTTC
j_call: TRBJ2-5; d_call: -; v_call: TRBV21-1; clone_size: few; cdr3_aa: CASSKDRLNRWETQYF; cdr3_nt: TGTGCCAGCAGCAAAGATCGGTTAAACAGATGGGAGACCCAGTACTTC
j_call: TRBJ2-7; d_call: -; v_call: TRBV10-2; clone_size: -; cdr3_aa: CASLGYTGGGPFSYEQYF; cdr3_nt: TGCGCCAGCCTGGGGTATACTGGCGGCGGGCCATTTTCCTACGAGCAGTACTTC
j_call: TRBJ1-1; d_call: -; v_call: TRBV7-8; clone_size: few; cdr3_aa: CASSLGQFFLGTEAFF; cdr3_nt: TGTGCCAGCAGCTTAGGGCAGTTTTTCCTCGGGACTGAAGCTTTCTTT
j_call: TRBJ2-5; d_call: TRBD1; v_call: TRBV27; clone_size: -; cdr3_aa: CASYGTARETQYF; cdr3_nt: TGTGCCAGCTACGGGACAGCCCGGGAGACCCAGTACTTC
j_call: TRBJ2-2; d_call: -; v_call: TRBV6-5; clone_size: many; cdr3_aa: CASSYSSGPGELFF; cdr3_nt: TGTGCCAGCAGTTACTCCTCAGGGCCCGGGGAGCTGTTTTTT
j_call: TRBJ2-3; d_call: TRBD2; v_call: TRBV7-9; clone_size: -; cdr3_aa: CASSLAAGGSDTQYF; cdr3_nt: TGTGCCAGCAGCTTGGCGGCGGGAGGATCAGATACGCAGTATTTT
j_call: TRBJ1-1; d_call: TRBD1; v_call: TRBV7-9; clone_size: -; cdr3_aa: CASSSRDRAGTEAFF; cdr3_nt: TGTGCCAGCAGCTCCCGGGACAGGGCGGGGACTGAAGCTTTCTTT
j_call: TRBJ2-2; d_call: -; v_call: TRBV21-1; clone_size: -; cdr3_aa: CATWDRRSGSNTGELFF; cdr3_nt: TGTGCCACATGGGACAGGCGGAGCGGTTCAAACACCGGGGAGCTGTTTTTT
j_call: TRBJ1-3; d_call: TRBD1; v_call: TRBV4-1; clone_size: -; cdr3_aa: CASSQTRTGVGNTIYF; cdr3_nt: TGCGCCAGCAGCCAGACTCGGACAGGGGTTGGAAACACCATATATTTT
j_call: TRBJ2-7; d_call: TRBD1; v_call: TRBV4-1; clone_size: -; cdr3_aa: CASSTSGTAAYEQYF; cdr3_nt: TGCGCCAGCAGCACCTCCGGGACAGCAGCCTACGAGCAGTACTTC